This paragraph reports one TCR beta chain. What it binds is not known. The data were taken from a study of T cells after yellow fever vaccination. Study observations and caveats: Highly abundant clonotypes carried over from the bulk population could end up in FACS-sorted repertoires as contaminants. Re-detected after boosting: most primary clones, about 96% of CD4 and roughly 88% of CD8.

The CDR3 has 16 residues. The V end was cut by 0 bases, the J end by 1 base, with 10 bases between. Germline-derived CDR1 and CDR2 are ENHRY and SYGVKD. 5'RACE template switching added a universal primer site and UMIs to TCR cDNA. TCRdb ran MiXCR on the 5' RACE reads and lists one entry per CDR3 protein. The profile covers 60,000 or so distinct CDR3 sequences, with roughly 7.4% appearing a single time and around 44% taken by the ten largest. The rearrangement uses TRBV10-3 and TRBJ2-4, with unresolved D. The TCR was taken from a man aged 18 to 29 who received the YFV17D yellow fever vaccine. The sequenced sample was CD8+ T cells sorted from PBMCs, obtained on the day of the first yellow fever vaccination. The CDR3 sequence: CAISESERQAKNIQYF. The CDR3 DNA reads TGTGCCATCAGTGAGTCGGAACGCCAGGCCAAAAACATTCAGTACTTC.